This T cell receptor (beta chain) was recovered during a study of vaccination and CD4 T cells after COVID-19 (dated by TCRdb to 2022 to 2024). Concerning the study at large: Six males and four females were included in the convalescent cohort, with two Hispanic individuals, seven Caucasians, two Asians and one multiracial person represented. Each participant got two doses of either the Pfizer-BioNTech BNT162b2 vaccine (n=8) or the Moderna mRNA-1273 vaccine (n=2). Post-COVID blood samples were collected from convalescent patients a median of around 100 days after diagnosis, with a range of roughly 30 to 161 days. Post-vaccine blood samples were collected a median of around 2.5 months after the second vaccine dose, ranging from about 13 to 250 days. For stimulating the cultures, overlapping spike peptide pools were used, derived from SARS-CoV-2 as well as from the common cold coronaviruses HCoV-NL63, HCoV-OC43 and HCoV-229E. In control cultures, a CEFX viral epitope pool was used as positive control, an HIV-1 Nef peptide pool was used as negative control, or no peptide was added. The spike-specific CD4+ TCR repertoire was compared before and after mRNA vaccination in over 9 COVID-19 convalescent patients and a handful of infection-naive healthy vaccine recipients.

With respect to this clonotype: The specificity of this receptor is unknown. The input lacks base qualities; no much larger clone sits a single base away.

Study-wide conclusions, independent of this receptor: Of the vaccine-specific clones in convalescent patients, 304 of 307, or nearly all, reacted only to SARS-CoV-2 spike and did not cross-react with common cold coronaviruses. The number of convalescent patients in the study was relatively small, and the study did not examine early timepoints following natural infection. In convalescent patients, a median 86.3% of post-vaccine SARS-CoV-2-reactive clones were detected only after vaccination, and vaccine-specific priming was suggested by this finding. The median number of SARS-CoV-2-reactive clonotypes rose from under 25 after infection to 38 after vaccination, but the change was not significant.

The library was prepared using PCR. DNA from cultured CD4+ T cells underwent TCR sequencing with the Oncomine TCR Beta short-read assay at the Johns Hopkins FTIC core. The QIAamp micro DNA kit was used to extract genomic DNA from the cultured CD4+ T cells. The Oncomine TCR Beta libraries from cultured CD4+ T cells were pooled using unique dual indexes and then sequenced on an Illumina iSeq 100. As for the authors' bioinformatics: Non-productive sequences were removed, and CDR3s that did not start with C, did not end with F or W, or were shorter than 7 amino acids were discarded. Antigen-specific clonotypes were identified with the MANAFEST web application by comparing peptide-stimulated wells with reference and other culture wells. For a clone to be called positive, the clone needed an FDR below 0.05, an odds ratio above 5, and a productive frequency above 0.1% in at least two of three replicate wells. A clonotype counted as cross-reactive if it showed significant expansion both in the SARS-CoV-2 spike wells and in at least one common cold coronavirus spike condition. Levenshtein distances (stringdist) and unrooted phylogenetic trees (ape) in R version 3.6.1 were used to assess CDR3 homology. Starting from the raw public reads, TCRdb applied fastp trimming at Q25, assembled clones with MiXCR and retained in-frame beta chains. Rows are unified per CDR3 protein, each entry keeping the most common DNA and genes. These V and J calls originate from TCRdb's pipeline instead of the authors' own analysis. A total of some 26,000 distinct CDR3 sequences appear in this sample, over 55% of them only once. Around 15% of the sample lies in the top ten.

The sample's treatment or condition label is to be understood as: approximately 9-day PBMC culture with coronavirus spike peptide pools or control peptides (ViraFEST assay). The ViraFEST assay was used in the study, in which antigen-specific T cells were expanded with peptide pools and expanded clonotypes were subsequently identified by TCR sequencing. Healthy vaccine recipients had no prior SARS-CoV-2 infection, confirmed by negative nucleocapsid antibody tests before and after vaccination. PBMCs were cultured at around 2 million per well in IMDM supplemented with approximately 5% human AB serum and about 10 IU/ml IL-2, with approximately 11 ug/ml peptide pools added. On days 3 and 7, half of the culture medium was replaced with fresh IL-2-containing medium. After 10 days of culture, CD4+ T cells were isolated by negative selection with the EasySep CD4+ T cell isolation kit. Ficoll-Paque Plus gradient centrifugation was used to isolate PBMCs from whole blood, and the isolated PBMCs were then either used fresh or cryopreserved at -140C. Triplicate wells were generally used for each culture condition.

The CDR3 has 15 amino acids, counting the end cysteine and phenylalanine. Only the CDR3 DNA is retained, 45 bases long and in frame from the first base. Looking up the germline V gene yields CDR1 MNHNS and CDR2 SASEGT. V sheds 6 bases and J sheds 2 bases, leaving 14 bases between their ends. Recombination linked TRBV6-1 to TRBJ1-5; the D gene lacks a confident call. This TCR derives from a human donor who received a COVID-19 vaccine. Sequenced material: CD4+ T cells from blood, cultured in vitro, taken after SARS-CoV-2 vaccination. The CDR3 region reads CASRTAPGGNQPQHF. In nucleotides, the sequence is TGTGCCAGCAGAACGGCCCCCGGGGGCAATCAGCCCCAGCATTTT.